The 30 T cell receptor beta chains in this list originate from one sample, sequenced in a study of shared clonotypes between healthy human individuals (TCRdb year 2020). Library method: the immunoSEQ multiplex PCR assay. The immuneACCESS repertoire file appears here via TCRdb, limited to in-frame rearrangements. These files lack a portion of the clones; in checked studies, under half of the deficit traces to unresolved V genes, and the cause of the others is not known. The sample table contains approximately 100,000 clones; only one count was recorded for about 70% of them. The ten largest account for about 22% of the sample. Specimen: memory CD8+ T cells sorted from blood. The cell subset or site label, read with the paper, signifies: CD45RO+ cells pooled with CCR7-negative TemRA cells. The receptors here all came from a young woman in good health.

This chain joins TRBV5-3 and TRBJ1-3, with 7 bases matching TRBD1. Being an ORF, TRBV5-3 has a function that is uncertain. V shed 0 bases, J shed 7 bases, and the junction held 7 bases outside the gene matches. The CDR3 spans 15 residues. CDR3 region: CARSLARTGRNTIYF. The CDR3 DNA is TGTGCCAGAAGCTTGGCCCGGACAGGCCGCAACACCATATATTTT.

The V call is TRBV25-1, the J call TRBJ2-1, with 10 bases matching TRBD1. In germline, CDR1 is MGHDK, CDR2 SYGVNS. There are 15 residues in the CDR3. The J segment lost 3 bases and the V segment lost 7 bases, leaving 6 bases of the junction unmatched. CDR3 loop: CASNSGTGDYNEQFF. DNA for the CDR3: TGTGCCAGCAATTCCGGGACAGGGGACTACAATGAGCAGTTCTTC.

The table lists this clone with a few counts. The CDR3 loop reads CASSYSSQSSGNTIYF. The CDR3 nucleotides are TGTGCCAGCAGTTACTCGTCCCAGTCCTCTGGAAACACCATATATTTT. This rearrangement joins TRBV6-5 to TRBJ1-3; no clear D. This CDR3 is 16 amino acids long. Per the germline V gene, CDR1 is MNHEY and CDR2 is SVGAGI. Deletions cut 0 bases from V and 0 bases from J, with 9 bases between.

This chain connects TRBV9 to TRBJ2-7; no firm D call. V lost 4 bases, J lost 5 bases, and 16 bases lay in between. The germline V gene has CDR1 SGDLS and CDR2 YYNGEE. The CDR3 consists of 14 residues. Here the CDR3 DNA reads TGTGCCAGCAGCATAGGGTCCTTCCCCAACGAGCAGTACTTC. This translates into CASSIGSFPNEQYF.

There are a few counts of this clone. The rearrangement links TRBV6-1 to TRBJ1-5; 7 nucleotides agree with TRBD1. This CDR3 is built from 12 residues. J gave up 9 bases and V 8 bases, and 7 bases lay outside the gene matches. Germline CDR1 and CDR2: MNHNS and SASEGT. CDR3 amino acids: CASRDSPGPQHF. The CDR3 DNA follows: TGTGCCAGCCGGGACAGTCCGGGGCCCCAGCATTTT.

This clone was detected a few times. The V and J genes are TRBV27 and TRBJ1-4; no firm D call. This CDR3 spans 12 amino acids. The V end lost 8 bases, the J end lost 5 bases, and 9 bases lay between the germline ends. Germline CDR1 MNHEY, CDR2 SMNVEV (reference sequence). CDR3 coding DNA: TGTGCCAGCTGTAGCGCGAATGAAAAACTGTTTTTT. Translating gives CASCSANEKLFF.

The rearrangement joins TRBV28 to TRBJ1-5; no firm D call. In germline, CDR1 is MDHEN, CDR2 SYDVKM. The V and J ends lost 5 bases and 0 bases respectively, with 17 bases between them. This CDR3 comprises 17 residues. The CDR3 loop is CASSHTSGIYSNQPQHF. The CDR3 nucleotides are TGTGCCAGCAGTCACACTTCAGGTATTTATAGCAATCAGCCCCAGCATTTT.

The chain joins TRBV28 to TRBJ1-4; D gene uncertain. V lost 5 bases, J lost 14 bases, and 27 bases lay in between. Germline loops: CDR1 MDHEN, CDR2 SYDVKM. CDR3 size: 16 residues. The chain's CDR3 is CASSLQRAGRSSWLFF. In nucleotides, the CDR3 is TGTGCCAGCAGTCTCCAGCGGGCTGGACGGTCGAGTTGGCTGTTTTTT.

This clone was recorded once. The gene calls are TRBV2 and TRBJ2-2; TRBD2 might be the D (5 bases). Trimming took 4 bases from V and 8 from J, leaving 8 bases between them. This CDR3 has 12 residues. CDR1 and CDR2 (germline): SNHLY, FYNNEI. CDR3 in DNA: TGTGCCAGCAGTGTCGGGAAAGGGGAGCTGTTTTTT. As protein: CASSVGKGELFF.

Written as DNA, the CDR3 is TGTGCCACCAGCAGAGATTTTGGGTCTAGCACAGATACGCAGTATTTT. It translates to CATSRDFGSSTDTQYF. The chain uses TRBV15 and TRBJ2-3; D unresolved. V lost 0 bases, J lost 0 bases, and 10 bases lay in between. The CDR3 length is 16 residues. Germline CDR1 is LNHNV and CDR2 is YYDKDF (reference sequence).

The rearrangement uses TRBV27 and TRBJ2-7; D unresolved. V lost 8 bases and J lost 4, with 12 bases in between. Germline-derived CDR1 and CDR2 are MNHEY and SMNVEV (reference sequence). The CDR3 length is 12 residues. The CDR3 sequence is CASGNPRYEQYF. The DNA of the CDR3 is TGTGCCAGCGGAAACCCACGATACGAGCAGTACTTC.

This clone was observed a handful of times. The chain combines TRBV25-1 with TRBJ2-1, with D possibly matching TRBD2 (5 bases). The CDR3 consists of 15 residues. V was pared by 8 bases and J by 2 bases, with 16 bases between. From germline, CDR1 is MGHDK and CDR2 SYGVNS. Here the CDR3 reads CASASKSGAYNEQFF. The CDR3, as DNA: TGTGCCAGCGCTAGTAAGAGCGGAGCCTACAATGAGCAGTTCTTC.

CDR3 in amino acids: CASSSLPRALGTGELFF. CDR3 coding DNA: TGTGCCAGCAGTAGCCTCCCACGGGCCCTCGGCACCGGGGAGCTGTTTTTT. This chain uses TRBV27 with TRBJ2-2; D is unclear. The CDR3 consists of 17 residues. From germline, CDR1 is MNHEY and CDR2 SMNVEV (reference sequence). The V and J ends lost 5 bases and 4 bases respectively, with 20 bases between them.

A remark on this clone: Other DNA variants within this sample encode the same CDR3. CDR3 coding DNA: TGTGCCAGCAGTGAACAGGGAAGCAATCAGCCCCAGCATTTT. Residues: CASSEQGSNQPQHF. This chain uses TRBV6-1 with TRBJ1-5; D might be TRBD1 (5 bases). The CDR3 is 14 residues long. Germline-derived CDR1 and CDR2 are MNHNS and SASEGT. The V and J ends lost 2 bases and 1 base respectively, with 6 bases between them.

Only one count was recorded for this clone. Other nucleotide sequences from this sample produce the same CDR3. The chain joins TRBV5-4 to TRBJ1-6; 7 positions agree with TRBD1. The CDR3 is 14 residues long. V was clipped by 3 bases and J by 6 bases; unmatched bases: 3. The germline V gene encodes CDR1 SGHNT and CDR2 YYREEE (reference sequence). The CDR3 loop reads CASSSDRVNSPLHF. CDR3 nucleotide sequence: TGTGCCAGCAGCTCCGACAGGGTTAATTCACCCCTCCACTTT.

This clone was detected only once. One end of the junction is discordant with germline, which a read error may explain. V gene TRBV6-1 combines with J gene TRBJ1-5; possibly TRBD1 for D (5 bases). This CDR3 is built from 16 residues. Germline V gene sequence: CDR1 MNHNS, CDR2 SASEGT. The CDR3 loop reads CATSDATVGSNQPQHF. The CDR3, as DNA: TGTGCCACCAGTGATGCGACAGTGGGGAGCAATCAGCCCCAGCATTTT.

This clone was detected only a few times. The chain couples TRBV4-1 to TRBJ2-1; D might be TRBD1 (5 bases). This CDR3 is 15 amino acids long. The germline V gene encodes CDR1 MGHRA and CDR2 YSYEKL. V was trimmed by 0 bases and J by 9 bases, leaving 15 bases between them. The CDR3 DNA reads as TGCGCCAGCAGCCAAGAGGGGCAGGGCGTCGTTGAGCAGTTCTTC. It translates to CASSQEGQGVVEQFF.

V gene TRBV10-2 combines with J gene TRBJ2-7; 7 nucleotides align to TRBD2. CDR1 and CDR2 (germline): WSHSY, SAAADI. After removal of 4 bases from V and 4 bases from J, the junction contained 10 bases not matched to a gene. This CDR3 comprises 15 residues. The DNA for the CDR3 is TGCGCCAGCAGTGTCCCGCTAGCGGAGGGATACGAGCAGTACTTC. Residues: CASSVPLAEGYEQYF.

The chain employs TRBV5-6 and TRBJ2-4; TRBD2 aligns across 8 bases. Per germline, CDR1 SGHDT and CDR2 YYEEEE. J gave up 1 base and V 0 bases, and 6 bases lay outside the gene matches. The CDR3 is 17 amino acids. The CDR3 sequence: CASSLGAGARAKNIQYF. CDR3 nucleotide sequence: TGTGCCAGCAGCTTGGGAGCGGGGGCGCGGGCCAAAAACATTCAGTACTTC.

The gene calls are TRBV7-8 and TRBJ2-1, with a weak D call TRBD1 (5 bases). The V gene's germline CDR1 is SGHVS and CDR2 FQNEAQ. V was shortened by 1 base and J by 3 bases, with 10 bases between the two germline ends. This CDR3 has 15 amino acids. The CDR3 is CASSLVQGRYNEQFF. As DNA, the CDR3 is TGTGCCAGCAGCTTAGTTCAGGGCCGCTACAATGAGCAGTTCTTC.

In its sample, this clone was seen once. The chain has TRBV5-1 and TRBJ2-2, with a weak D call TRBD1 (6 bases). CDR3 size: 15 residues. Germline V gene sequence: CDR1 SGHRS, CDR2 YFSETQ. Trimming removed 4 bases at V and 3 bases at J, with 13 bases between. The CDR3 DNA sequence: TGCGCCAGCAGCAATCAGGGGCCGTACACCGGGGAGCTGTTTTTT. Protein product: CASSNQGPYTGELFF.

CDR3 region: CASSYSTFWGHSRYF. The CDR3 nucleotides are TGTGCCAGCAGTTACTCGACGTTTTGGGGCCACTCCAGGTACTTC. This sequence joins TRBV6-5 and TRBJ2-5; the D gene is possibly TRBD1 (5 bases). The CDR3 runs to 15 residues. Trimming pared 0 bases from V and 13 bases from J, leaving 21 bases between. Germline V lookup: CDR1 MNHEY, CDR2 SVGAGI.

The CDR3, as DNA: TGTGCCATCAGCCCCGGGACAGGGGTCGAGACCCAGTACTTC. Residues: CAISPGTGVETQYF. V gene TRBV10-3 combines with J gene TRBJ2-5; 10 positions match TRBD1. Germline CDR1 ENHRY, CDR2 SYGVKD. J lost 5 bases, V lost 6 bases, and 6 bases had no gene match. This CDR3 contains 14 residues.

This clone was counted at least ten times. The CDR3 DNA follows: TGTGCCAGCAGCCCCAAGGGGGGGGCCGCGGTAGCAGACGAAGCTTTCTTT. Translated: CASSPKGGAAVADEAFF. The chain links TRBV7-9 to TRBJ1-1, with a possible D match to TRBD1 (6 bases). Germline values: CDR1 SEHNR, CDR2 FQNEAQ (reference sequence). The CDR3 consists of 17 residues. V was trimmed by 5 bases and J by 8 bases, leaving 27 bases between them.

The chain links TRBV5-1 to TRBJ2-5, with 14 bases matching TRBD2. V lost 4 bases, J lost 5 bases, and 10 bases stayed unmatched. This CDR3 is built from 17 residues. Looked up from germline, CDR1 is SGHRS and CDR2 is YFSETQ. CDR3 in DNA: TGCGCCAGCAGCCGGAAGGGACTAGCGGGAGATGGGGAGACCCAGTACTTC. Translated, it gives CASSRKGLAGDGETQYF.

The gene calls are TRBV19 and TRBJ2-2; 10 bases align to TRBD1. The junction had 4 bases not matched to a gene; V was cut back by 6 bases and J by 0 bases. The germline gives CDR1 LNHDA, CDR2 SQIVND (reference sequence). The CDR3 covers 16 residues. The CDR3 DNA reads TGTGCCAGTAGCTGGACAGGGGGTGCGAACACCGGGGAGCTGTTTTTT. Translating gives CASSWTGGANTGELFF.

In its sample, this clone was seen once. The V call is TRBV5-5, the J call TRBJ2-7; 11 nucleotides agree with TRBD1. With 3 bases clipped from V and 3 bases from J, the junction kept 2 bases outside the gene matches. The CDR3 has 14 residues. From germline, CDR1 is SGHKS and CDR2 YYEKEE (reference sequence). CDR3 in amino acids: CASSSGTGGYEQYF. The CDR3 DNA reads TGTGCCAGCAGCTCCGGGACAGGGGGCTACGAGCAGTACTTC.

This clone came up many times. V and J are TRBV10-2 and TRBJ2-7; D possibly matches TRBD1 or TRBD2 (5 bases each). The germline V gene encodes CDR1 WSHSY and CDR2 SAAADI. Trimming took 6 bases from V and 5 from J, leaving 8 bases between them. The CDR3 is 11 residues long. In nucleotides, the CDR3 is TGCGCCAGCAGGGGGACCAACGAGCAGTACTTC. It codes for CASRGTNEQYF.

A few counts support this clone. CDR3 region: CASSLDSYNEQFF. CDR3 DNA: TGCGCCAGCAGTCTGGACAGCTACAATGAGCAGTTCTTC. This chain connects TRBV23-1 to TRBJ2-1; the D gene is possibly TRBD1 (6 bases). TRBV23-1 is identified as an open reading frame with a role that is uncertain. This CDR3 has 13 residues. Trimming stripped 4 bases from V and 3 bases from J, with 7 bases between.

The V call is TRBV7-9, the J call TRBJ1-1; D might be TRBD1 (5 bases). The length of the CDR3 is 13 residues. The V end was cut by 5 bases, the J end by 2 bases, with 9 bases between. Germline CDR1 reads SEHNR; CDR2 reads FQNEAQ (reference sequence). The CDR3 sequence is CASSVQGNTEAFF. In DNA, the CDR3 is TGTGCCAGCAGCGTTCAGGGTAACACTGAAGCTTTCTTT.